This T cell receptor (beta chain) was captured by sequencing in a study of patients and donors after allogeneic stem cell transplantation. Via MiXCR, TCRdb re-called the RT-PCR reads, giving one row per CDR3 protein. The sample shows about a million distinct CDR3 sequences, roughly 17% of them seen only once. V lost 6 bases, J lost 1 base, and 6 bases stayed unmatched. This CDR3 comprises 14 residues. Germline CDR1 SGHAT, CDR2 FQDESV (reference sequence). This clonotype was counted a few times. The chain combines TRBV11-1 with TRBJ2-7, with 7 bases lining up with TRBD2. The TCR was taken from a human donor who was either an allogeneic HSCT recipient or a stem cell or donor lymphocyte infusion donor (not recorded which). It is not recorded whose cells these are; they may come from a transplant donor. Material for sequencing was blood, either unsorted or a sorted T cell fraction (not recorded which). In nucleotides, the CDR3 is TGTGCCAGCAGGGGACTATTATCTTCCTACGAGCAGTACTTC. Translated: CASRGLLSSYEQYF. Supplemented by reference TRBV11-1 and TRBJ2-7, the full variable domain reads EAEVAQSPRYKITEKSQAVAFWCDPISGHATLYWYRQILGQGPELLVQFQDESVVDDSQLPKDRFSAERLKGVDSTLKIQPAELGDSAMYLCASRGLLSSYEQYFGPGTRLTVT.